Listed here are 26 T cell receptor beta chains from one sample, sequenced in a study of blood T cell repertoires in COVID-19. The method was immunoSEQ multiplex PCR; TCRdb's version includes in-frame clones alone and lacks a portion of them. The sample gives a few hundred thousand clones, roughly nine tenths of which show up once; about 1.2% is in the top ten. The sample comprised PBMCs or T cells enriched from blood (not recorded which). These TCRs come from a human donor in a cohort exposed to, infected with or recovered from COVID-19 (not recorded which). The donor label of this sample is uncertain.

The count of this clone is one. CDR3 DNA: TGTGCCAGCAGCTTAAGGAGGACTAGCGGGGGCACGACTGAGCAGTTCTTC. As protein: CASSLRRTSGGTTEQFF. The rearrangement links TRBV7-9 to TRBJ2-1, with TRBD2 matching over 13 bases. CDR1 SEHNR and CDR2 FQNEAQ come from the germline V gene (reference sequence). J was trimmed by 9 bases and V by 2 bases; bases with no gene match: 10. CDR3 length equals 17 residues. Together with reference TRBV7-9 and TRBJ2-1, the CDR3 gives the full variable domain: DTGVSQNPRHKITKRGQNVTFRCDPISEHNRLYWYRQTLGQGPEFLTYFQNEAQLEKSRLLSDRFSAERPKGSFSTLEIQRTEQGDSAMYLCASSLRRTSGGTTEQFFGPGTRLTVL.

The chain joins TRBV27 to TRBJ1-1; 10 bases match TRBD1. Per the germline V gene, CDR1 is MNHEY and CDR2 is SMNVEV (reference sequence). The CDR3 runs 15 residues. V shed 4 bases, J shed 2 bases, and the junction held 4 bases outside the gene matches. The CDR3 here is CASSSGQGLNTEAFF. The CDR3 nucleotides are TGTGCCAGCAGTTCGGGACAGGGGCTCAACACTGAAGCTTTCTTT.

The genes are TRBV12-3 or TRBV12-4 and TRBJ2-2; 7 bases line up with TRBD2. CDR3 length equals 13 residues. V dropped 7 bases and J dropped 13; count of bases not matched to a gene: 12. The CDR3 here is CASKRDPSRGLFF. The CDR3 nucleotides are TGTGCCAGCAAGCGGGACCCCAGCCGGGGGCTGTTTTTT.

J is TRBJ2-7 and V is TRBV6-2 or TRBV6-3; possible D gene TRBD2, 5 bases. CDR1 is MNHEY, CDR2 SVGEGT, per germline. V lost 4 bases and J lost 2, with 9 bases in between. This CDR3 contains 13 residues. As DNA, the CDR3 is TGTGCCAGCAGTTCCCGGGGTACCTACGAGCAGTACTTC. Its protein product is CASSSRGTYEQYF.

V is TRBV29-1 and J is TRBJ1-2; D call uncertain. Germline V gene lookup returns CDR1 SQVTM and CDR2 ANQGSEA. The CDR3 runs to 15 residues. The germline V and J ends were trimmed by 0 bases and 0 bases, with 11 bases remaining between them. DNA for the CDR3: TGCAGCGTTGAAGATACGGGGTTAGCTAACTATGGCTACACCTTC. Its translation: CSVEDTGLANYGYTF.

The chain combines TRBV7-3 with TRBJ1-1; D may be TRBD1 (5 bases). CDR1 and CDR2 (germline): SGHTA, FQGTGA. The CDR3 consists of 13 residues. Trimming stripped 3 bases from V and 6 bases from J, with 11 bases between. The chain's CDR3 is CASSFSREAEAFF. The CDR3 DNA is TGTGCCAGCAGCTTCAGCAGGGAAGCTGAAGCTTTCTTT. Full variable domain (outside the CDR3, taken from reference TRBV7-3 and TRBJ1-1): GAGVSQTPSNKVTEKGKYVELRCDPISGHTALYWYRQSLGQGPEFLIYFQGTGAADDSGLPNDRFFAVRPEGSVSTLKIQRTERGDSAVYLCASSFSREAEAFFGQGTRLTVV.

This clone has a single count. CDR3: CASSSGLDINYEQYF. The CDR3 DNA is TGTGCCAGCAGCTCGGGATTAGACATAAACTACGAGCAGTACTTC. The rearrangement uses TRBV7-9 and TRBJ2-7, with TRBD2 as a possible D gene (5 bases). Germline V lookup: CDR1 SEHNR, CDR2 FQNEAQ (reference sequence). The CDR3 spans 15 residues. The V end lost 4 bases, the J end lost 3 bases, and 16 bases lay between the germline ends.

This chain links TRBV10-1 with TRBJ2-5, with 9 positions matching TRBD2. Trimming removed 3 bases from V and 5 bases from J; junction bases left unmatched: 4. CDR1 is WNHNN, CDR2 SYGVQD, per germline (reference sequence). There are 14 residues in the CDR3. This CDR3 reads CASSESSGRETQYF. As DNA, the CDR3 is TGCGCCAGCAGTGAATCCAGCGGGAGGGAGACCCAGTACTTC.

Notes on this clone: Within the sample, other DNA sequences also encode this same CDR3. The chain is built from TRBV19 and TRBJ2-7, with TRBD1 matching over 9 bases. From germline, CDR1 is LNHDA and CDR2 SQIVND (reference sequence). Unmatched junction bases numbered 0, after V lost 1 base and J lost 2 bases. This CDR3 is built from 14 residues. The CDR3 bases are TGTGCCAGTAGTATAGGACAGGGGGCCTACGAGCAGTACTTC. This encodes CASSIGQGAYEQYF.

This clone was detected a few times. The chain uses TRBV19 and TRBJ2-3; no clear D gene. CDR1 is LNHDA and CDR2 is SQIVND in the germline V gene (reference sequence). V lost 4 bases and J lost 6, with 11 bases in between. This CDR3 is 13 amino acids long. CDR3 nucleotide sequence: TGTGCCAGTAGTAGCAGCGTTGCGGATACGCAGTATTTT. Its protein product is CASSSSVADTQYF.

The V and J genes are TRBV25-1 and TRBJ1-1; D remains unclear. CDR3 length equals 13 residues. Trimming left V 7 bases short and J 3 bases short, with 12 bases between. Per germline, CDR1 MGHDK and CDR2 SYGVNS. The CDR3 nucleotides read TGTGCCAGCACTGCATGGGGAGACACTGAAGCTTTCTTT. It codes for CASTAWGDTEAFF.

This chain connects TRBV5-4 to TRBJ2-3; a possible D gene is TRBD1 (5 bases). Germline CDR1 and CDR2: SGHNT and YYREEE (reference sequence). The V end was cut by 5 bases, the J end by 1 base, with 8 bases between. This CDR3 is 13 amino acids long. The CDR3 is CASSLGGTDTQYF. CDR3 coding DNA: TGTGCCAGCAGTCTAGGGGGCACAGATACGCAGTATTTT.

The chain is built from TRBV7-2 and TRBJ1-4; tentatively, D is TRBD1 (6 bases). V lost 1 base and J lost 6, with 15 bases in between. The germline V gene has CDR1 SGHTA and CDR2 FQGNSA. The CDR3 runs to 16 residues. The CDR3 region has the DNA TGTGCCAGCAGCTTAGAGTGGGGGAGGGGGGATGAAAAACTGTTTTTT. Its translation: CASSLEWGRGDEKLFF.

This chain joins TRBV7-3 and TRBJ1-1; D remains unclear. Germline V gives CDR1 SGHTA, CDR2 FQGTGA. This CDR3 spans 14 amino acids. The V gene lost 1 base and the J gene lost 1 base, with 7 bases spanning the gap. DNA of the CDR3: TGTGCCAGCAGCTTAATGGCAGGGAACACTGAAGCTTTCTTT. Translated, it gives CASSLMAGNTEAFF. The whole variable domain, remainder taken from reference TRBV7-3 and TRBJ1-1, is GAGVSQTPSNKVTEKGKYVELRCDPISGHTALYWYRQSLGQGPEFLIYFQGTGAADDSGLPNDRFFAVRPEGSVSTLKIQRTERGDSAVYLCASSLMAGNTEAFFGQGTRLTVV.

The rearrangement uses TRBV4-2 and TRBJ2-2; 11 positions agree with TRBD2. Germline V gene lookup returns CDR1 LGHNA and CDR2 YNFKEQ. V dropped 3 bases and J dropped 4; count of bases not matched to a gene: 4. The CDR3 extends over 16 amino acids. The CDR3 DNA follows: TGTGCCAGCAGCCAGCTAGCGGGGGGACCCACCGGGGAGCTGTTTTTT. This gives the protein CASSQLAGGPTGELFF.

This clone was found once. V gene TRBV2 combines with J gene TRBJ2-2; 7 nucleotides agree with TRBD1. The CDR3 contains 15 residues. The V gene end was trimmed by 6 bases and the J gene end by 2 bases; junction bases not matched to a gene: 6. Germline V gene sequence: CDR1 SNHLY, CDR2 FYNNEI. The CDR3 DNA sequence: TGTGCCAGCAGGGCCCGACAGGGAAACACCGGGGAGCTGTTTTTT. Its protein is CASRARQGNTGELFF.

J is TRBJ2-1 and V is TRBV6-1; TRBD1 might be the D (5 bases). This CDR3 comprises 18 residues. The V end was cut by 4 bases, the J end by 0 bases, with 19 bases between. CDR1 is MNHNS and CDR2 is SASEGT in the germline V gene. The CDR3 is CASSALVRQRYSYNEQFF. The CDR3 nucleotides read TGTGCCAGCAGTGCGTTGGTGCGACAGCGATACTCCTACAATGAGCAGTTCTTC.

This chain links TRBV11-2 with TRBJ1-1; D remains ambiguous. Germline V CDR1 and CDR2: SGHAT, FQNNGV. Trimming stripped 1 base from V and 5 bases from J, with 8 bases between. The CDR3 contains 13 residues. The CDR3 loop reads CASSLGRDTEAFF. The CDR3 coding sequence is TGTGCCAGCAGCTTAGGTCGGGATACTGAAGCTTTCTTT.

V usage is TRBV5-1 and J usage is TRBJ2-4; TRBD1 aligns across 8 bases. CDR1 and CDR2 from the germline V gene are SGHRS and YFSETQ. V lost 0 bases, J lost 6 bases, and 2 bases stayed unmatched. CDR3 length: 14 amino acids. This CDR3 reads CASSLAGGRNIQYF. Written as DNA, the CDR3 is TGCGCCAGCAGCTTGGCAGGGGGCAGAAACATTCAGTACTTC.

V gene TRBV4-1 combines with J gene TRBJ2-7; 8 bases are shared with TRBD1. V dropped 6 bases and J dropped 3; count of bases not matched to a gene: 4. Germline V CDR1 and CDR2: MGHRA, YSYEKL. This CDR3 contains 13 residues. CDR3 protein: CASSSGTGYEQYF. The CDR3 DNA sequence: TGCGCCAGCAGTTCCGGGACAGGCTACGAGCAGTACTTC.

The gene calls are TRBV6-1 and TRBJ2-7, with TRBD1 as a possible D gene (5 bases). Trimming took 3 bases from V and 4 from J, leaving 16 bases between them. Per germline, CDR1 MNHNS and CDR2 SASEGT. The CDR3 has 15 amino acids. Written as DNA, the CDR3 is TGTGCCAGCAGTGACCAGGGCCTCCTGGAGTACGAGCAGTACTTC. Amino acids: CASSDQGLLEYEQYF.

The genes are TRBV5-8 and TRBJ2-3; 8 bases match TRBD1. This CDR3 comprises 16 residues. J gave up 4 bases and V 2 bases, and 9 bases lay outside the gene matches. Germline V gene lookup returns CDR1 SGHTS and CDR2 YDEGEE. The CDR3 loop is CASSFQGAWSADTQYF. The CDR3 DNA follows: TGTGCCAGCAGCTTCCAGGGGGCTTGGAGCGCAGATACGCAGTATTTT.

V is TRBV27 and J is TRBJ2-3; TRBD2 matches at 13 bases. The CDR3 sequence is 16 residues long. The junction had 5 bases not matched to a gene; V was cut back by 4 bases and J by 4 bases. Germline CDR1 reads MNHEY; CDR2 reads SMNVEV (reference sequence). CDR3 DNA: TGTGCCAGCAGTTCTCGACTAGCGGGGGGACCAGATACGCAGTATTTT. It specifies CASSSRLAGGPDTQYF.

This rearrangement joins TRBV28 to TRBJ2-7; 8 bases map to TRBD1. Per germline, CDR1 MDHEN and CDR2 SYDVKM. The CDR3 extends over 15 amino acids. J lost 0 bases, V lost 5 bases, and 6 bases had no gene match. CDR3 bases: TGTGCCAGCAGTCCGCGACAGGGGAACTCCTACGAGCAGTACTTC. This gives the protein CASSPRQGNSYEQYF.

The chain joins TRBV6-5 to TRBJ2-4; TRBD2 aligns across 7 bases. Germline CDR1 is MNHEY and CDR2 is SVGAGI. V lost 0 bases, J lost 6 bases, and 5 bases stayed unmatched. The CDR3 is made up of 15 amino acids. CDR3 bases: TGTGCCAGCAGTTACTCTAGGGACTATTTAAACATTCAGTACTTC. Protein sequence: CASSYSRDYLNIQYF.

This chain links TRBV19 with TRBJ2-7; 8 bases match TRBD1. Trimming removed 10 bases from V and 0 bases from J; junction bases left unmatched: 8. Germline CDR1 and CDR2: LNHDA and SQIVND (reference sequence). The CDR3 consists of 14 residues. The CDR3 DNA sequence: TGTGCCACCTCGAGACAGGGGAACTCCTACGAGCAGTACTTC. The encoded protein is CATSRQGNSYEQYF.